A single sample is the source of the 29 T cell receptor beta chains below, sequenced in a study of T cell responses to AZD1222 COVID-19 vaccine. Here immunoSEQ multiplex PCR was the method, and the copy in TCRdb shows in-frame clones only, minus some. The sample lists about 200,000 clones; 90% to 95% were seen once. The sample in question was peripheral blood, obtained on day 0 of MenACWY control vaccination. The source is an adult in good health.

This rearrangement joins TRBV4-2 to TRBJ2-3; TRBD2 matches at 7 bases. V gave up 1 base and J gave up 7 bases; unmatched junction bases: 2. Germline loops: CDR1 LGHNA, CDR2 YNFKEQ. The CDR3 contains 13 residues. CDR3 protein: CASSQGEGHTQYF. The CDR3, as DNA: TGTGCCAGCAGCCAAGGGGAGGGTCATACGCAGTATTTT.

This clone was detected once. V and J are TRBV5-1 and TRBJ1-5, with D unclear. Trimming took off 4 bases at V and 6 bases at J, with 11 bases between the two ends. Germline lookup yields CDR1 SGHRS and CDR2 YFSETQ. The CDR3 is 13 amino acids. This CDR3 reads CASSPLLGQPQHF. CDR3 DNA: TGCGCCAGCAGCCCCTTGCTTGGTCAGCCCCAGCATTTT.

V gene TRBV2 combines with J gene TRBJ1-1; no firm D call. CDR1 SNHLY and CDR2 FYNNEI come from the germline V gene. This CDR3 is built from 13 residues. The V gene lost 4 bases and the J gene lost 0 bases, with 6 bases spanning the gap. CDR3 in DNA: TGTGCCAGCAGTGGAGTGGTGAACACTGAAGCTTTCTTT. It encodes CASSGVVNTEAFF.

The rearrangement links TRBV20-1 to TRBJ1-1; D is perhaps TRBD1 (5 bases). V was clipped by 6 bases and J by 6 bases, with 11 bases between them. The CDR3 runs 11 residues. Germline CDR1 is DFQATT and CDR2 is SNEGSKA (reference sequence). The CDR3 DNA sequence: TGCAGTGCCATCCGCAGGGCTGAAGCTTTCTTT. Translated: CSAIRRAEAFF.

The chain links TRBV28 to TRBJ1-2, with TRBD1 identical over 7 bases. After removal of 8 bases from V and 4 bases from J, the junction contained 16 bases not matched to a gene. The germline gives CDR1 MDHEN, CDR2 SYDVKM. CDR3 length equals 16 residues. CDR3 DNA sequence: TGTGCCAGCGCCACTGGGGGGACAGTCGTCGGCTATGGCTACACCTTC. Its protein product is CASATGGTVVGYGYTF.

The genes are TRBV18 and TRBJ1-2, with unresolved D. The germline gives CDR1 KGHSH, CDR2 LQKENI. Trimming pared 3 bases from V and 8 bases from J, leaving 19 bases between. The CDR3 length is 15 residues. CDR3 sequence: CASSPSDLAIKGYTF. In DNA form, the CDR3 reads TGTGCCAGCTCACCCAGCGACTTAGCCATTAAGGGCTACACCTTC.

The rearrangement uses TRBV3-1 (or the pseudogene TRBV3-2) and TRBJ1-3, with D hard to call. This CDR3 region has 14 residues. The germline V and J ends were trimmed by 4 bases and 1 base, with 8 bases remaining between them. Germline-derived CDR1 and CDR2 are LGHDT and YNNKEL (reference sequence). The CDR3 loop is CASSLRGSGNTIYF. The CDR3 DNA follows: TGTGCCAGCAGCCTGCGGGGTTCTGGAAACACCATATATTTT.

V and J are TRBV30 and TRBJ2-1, with D tentatively TRBD2 (7 bases). Germline V gene data show CDR1 as GTSNPN and CDR2 as SVGIG (reference sequence). This CDR3 has 15 amino acids. Trimming removed 3 bases from V and 5 bases from J, with 17 bases in between. The CDR3 sequence is CAWSSGGLTNNEQFF. CDR3 bases: TGTGCCTGGAGCTCGGGGGGCCTAACTAACAATGAGCAGTTCTTC.

The chain recombines TRBV7-6 with TRBJ2-3; D uncertain. The CDR3 extends over 16 amino acids. CDR1 SGHVS and CDR2 FNYEAQ come from the germline V gene. The germline V and J ends were trimmed by 5 bases and 0 bases, with 15 bases remaining between them. The CDR3 DNA follows: TGTGCCAGCAGCCCAAATGTCGGTATAAGCACAGATACGCAGTATTTT. Its translation: CASSPNVGISTDTQYF.

The chain is built from TRBV28 and TRBJ1-2, with 7 nucleotides matching TRBD1. J gave up 3 bases and V 5 bases, and 6 bases lay outside the gene matches. This CDR3 spans 14 amino acids. Germline V CDR1 and CDR2: MDHEN, SYDVKM. In DNA, the CDR3 is TGTGCCAGCAGTCTAAGACAGGGCCACTATGGCTACACCTTC. It encodes CASSLRQGHYGYTF.

Turning to this clone: Other DNA variants within this sample encode the same CDR3. The chain carries TRBV3-1 (or the pseudogene TRBV3-2) and TRBJ2-7, with D unresolved. CDR3 length equals 11 residues. Per germline, CDR1 LGHDT and CDR2 YNNKEL (reference sequence). V lost 2 bases to trimming and J lost 1 base, with 0 bases between them. CDR3 loop: CASSQSYEQYF. The DNA for the CDR3 is TGTGCCAGCAGCCAATCCTACGAGCAGTACTTC.

The CDR3 nucleotides read TGTGCCTGGAGCGGAGGGTTTAGCACAGATACGCAGTATTTT. Protein sequence: CAWSGGFSTDTQYF. This chain joins TRBV30 and TRBJ2-3; possible D gene TRBD2, 6 bases. Germline V gives CDR1 GTSNPN, CDR2 SVGIG (reference sequence). CDR3 size: 14 residues. V was clipped by 3 bases and J by 0 bases, with 10 bases between them. The variable domain in full, with the rest retrieved from reference TRBV30 and TRBJ2-3, is SQTIHQWPATLVQPVGSPLSLECTVEGTSNPNLYWYRQAAGRGLQLLFYSVGIGQISSEVPQNLSASRPQDRQFILSSKKLLLSDSGFYLCAWSGGFSTDTQYFGPGTRLTVL.

This sequence joins TRBV29-1 and TRBJ2-5; 8 bases map to TRBD2. CDR3 size: 13 residues. V shed 8 bases and J 3 bases; nucleotides not matched to a gene: 8. Germline V gives CDR1 SQVTM, CDR2 ANQGSEA. CDR3 region: CSHTGGGKETQYF. The CDR3 DNA follows: TGCAGCCATACGGGGGGGGGCAAAGAGACCCAGTACTTC. Complete variable domain (other parts from reference TRBV29-1 and TRBJ2-5): SAVISQKPSRDICQRGTSLTIQCQVDSQVTMMFWYRQQPGQSLTLIATANQGSEATYESGFVIDKFPISRPNLTFSTLTVSNMSPEDSSIYLCSHTGGGKETQYFGPGTRLLVL.

The chain has TRBV5-1 and TRBJ2-5, with D perhaps matching TRBD1 or TRBD2 (5 bases each). With 3 bases removed from V and 5 bases from J, the gap between germline ends came to 14 bases. The CDR3 has 14 amino acids. CDR1 and CDR2 (germline): SGHRS, YFSETQ. The CDR3 nucleotides read TGCGCCAGCAGCTCTGGTGGGGGTTGGGAGACCCAGTACTTC. Its protein is CASSSGGGWETQYF.

This chain connects TRBV5-1 to TRBJ1-2; TRBD1 aligns across 7 bases. This CDR3 has 15 amino acids. V lost 0 bases and J lost 1; bases outside the gene matches: 3. Germline V lookup: CDR1 SGHRS, CDR2 YFSETQ. CDR3 coding DNA: TGCGCCAGCAGCTTGGAGGCAGGGGGTAACTATGGCTACACCTTC. This codes for CASSLEAGGNYGYTF.

This clone was counted once. The chain joins TRBV4-2 to TRBJ2-2, with 9 bases fitting TRBD2. The length of the CDR3 is 15 residues. V was clipped by 6 bases and J by 6 bases; unmatched bases: 8. The germline gives CDR1 LGHNA, CDR2 YNFKEQ. CDR3 sequence (DNA): TGTGCCAGCAGTCGAGCGGGGGGCACTTCCGGGGAGCTGTTTTTT. Translated, it gives CASSRAGGTSGELFF.

This chain joins TRBV30 and TRBJ1-6; D perhaps matches TRBD1 (6 bases). Trimming removed 4 bases at V and 2 bases at J, with 15 bases between. This CDR3 spans 16 amino acids. Germline V gives CDR1 GTSNPN, CDR2 SVGIG (reference sequence). The CDR3 is CAWTLGGFTYNSPLHF. For the CDR3, the DNA is TGTGCCTGGACCCTAGGGGGGTTCACCTATAATTCACCCCTCCACTTT.

The chain uses TRBV7-2 and TRBJ1-1; maybe TRBD1 (5 bases). The germline V and J ends were trimmed by 5 bases and 5 bases, with 12 bases remaining between them. The CDR3 covers 13 residues. Germline CDR1 is SGHTA and CDR2 is FQGNSA. The CDR3 sequence is CASSIQGGTEAFF. DNA for the CDR3: TGTGCCAGCAGCATCCAGGGTGGTACTGAAGCTTTCTTT.

The gene calls are TRBV3-1 (or the pseudogene TRBV3-2) and TRBJ1-2; D not certain. Trimming stripped 4 bases from V and 5 bases from J, with 8 bases between. Germline CDR1 is LGHDT and CDR2 is YNNKEL (reference sequence). This CDR3 has 12 amino acids. The CDR3 DNA reads as TGTGCCAGCAGCCCAAGTAATTATGGCTACACCTTC. It translates to CASSPSNYGYTF.

V and J are TRBV6-6 and TRBJ1-1, with D uncertain. CDR1 and CDR2 (germline): MNHNY, SVGAGI (reference sequence). CDR3 length equals 11 residues. V was clipped by 4 bases and J by 10 bases, with 10 bases between them. The CDR3 sequence is CASSSSSRAFF. Here the CDR3 DNA reads TGTGCCAGCAGTTCCTCCAGTCGAGCTTTCTTT.

The chain is built from TRBV5-1 and TRBJ1-5; 8 bases fit TRBD1. The CDR3 has 13 amino acids. CDR1 is SGHRS, CDR2 YFSETQ, per germline. The junction had 4 bases not matched to a gene; V was cut back by 4 bases and J by 7 bases. CDR3 region: CASSDTGGQPQHF. CDR3 DNA: TGCGCCAGCAGCGACACAGGGGGACAGCCCCAGCATTTT.

The chain links TRBV5-5 to TRBJ1-1; D unresolved. The CDR3 runs to 13 residues. Germline V gene lookup returns CDR1 SGHKS and CDR2 YYEKEE (reference sequence). The germline V and J ends were trimmed by 1 base and 1 base, with 5 bases remaining between them. The CDR3 reads CASSLITNTEAFF. DNA of the CDR3: TGTGCCAGCAGCTTGATAACGAACACTGAAGCTTTCTTT.

This clone has only one observation. This chain uses TRBV5-1 with TRBJ1-1; 7 positions match TRBD1. The germline V gene has CDR1 SGHRS and CDR2 YFSETQ. With V trimmed by 0 bases and J by 7 bases, 9 bases remained unmatched. The CDR3 sequence is 15 residues long. The CDR3 here is CASSLDSAGGSEAFF. CDR3 sequence (DNA): TGCGCCAGCAGCTTGGATTCGGCAGGGGGGAGTGAAGCTTTCTTT.

J is TRBJ2-7 and V is TRBV6-5; either TRBD1 or TRBD2 may supply D (5 bases each). The CDR3 runs 14 residues. V was shortened by 5 bases and J by 1 base, with 12 bases between the two germline ends. Germline CDR1 MNHEY, CDR2 SVGAGI. CDR3: CASSPGTGSYEQYF. The CDR3 DNA reads TGTGCCAGCAGTCCCGGGACCGGATCCTACGAGCAGTACTTC.

V usage is TRBV3-1 (or the pseudogene TRBV3-2) and J usage is TRBJ1-6, with 10 bases lining up with TRBD1. The CDR3 is made up of 15 amino acids. V lost 3 bases to trimming and J lost 7 bases; unmatched junction nucleotides: 3. Germline loops: CDR1 LGHDT, CDR2 YNNKEL (reference sequence). The CDR3 DNA reads TGTGCCAGCAGCCACGGGACAGGGGTGAATTCACCCCTCCACTTT. This encodes CASSHGTGVNSPLHF.

The CDR3 DNA is TGTGCCAGCAGCTGGGCCACAAACACCGGGGAGCTGTTTTTT. It is translated as CASSWATNTGELFF. The rearrangement joins TRBV6-5 to TRBJ2-2; D is uncertain. The CDR3 spans 14 residues. Per the germline V gene, CDR1 is MNHEY and CDR2 is SVGAGI. V was trimmed by 6 bases and J by 2 bases, leaving 10 bases between them.

About this clone: Other nucleotide sequences from this sample produce the same CDR3. The rearrangement uses TRBV12-3 or TRBV12-4 and TRBJ1-5, with TRBD1 as a possible D gene (5 bases). The V and J ends lost 3 bases and 6 bases respectively, with 9 bases between them. The CDR3 is made up of 13 amino acids. The DNA of the CDR3 is TGTGCCAGCAGTTTCAGTGGGGGTCAGCCCCAGCATTTT. Its translation: CASSFSGGQPQHF.

The chain couples TRBV6-5 to TRBJ2-7; 11 bases align to TRBD1. Per the germline V gene, CDR1 is MNHEY and CDR2 is SVGAGI. V dropped 2 bases and J dropped 0; count of bases not matched to a gene: 0. The CDR3 spans 15 residues. This CDR3 is CASSYGTGGSYEQYF. CDR3 DNA sequence: TGTGCCAGCAGTTACGGGACAGGGGGCTCCTACGAGCAGTACTTC.

The gene calls are TRBV7-3 and TRBJ1-1; D not certain. Per germline, CDR1 SGHTA and CDR2 FQGTGA. This CDR3 is built from 11 residues. Trimming took off 6 bases at V and 1 base at J, with 3 bases between the two ends. CDR3 protein: CASRKNTEAFF. CDR3 bases: TGTGCCAGCAGGAAGAACACTGAAGCTTTCTTT.